The T cell receptor (beta chain) under discussion was sequenced for a study of T cell responses to AZD1222 COVID-19 vaccine (dated by TCRdb to about 2021). The study in broad terms: TCR sequencing covered 233 trial participants: 207 given two doses of AZD1222 and about 26 given two doses of MenACWY control vaccine. Trial participants were enrolled into age subgroups of 18-55, 56-69 and 70-plus years, which contained 148, 28 and 57 TCR-sequenced participants, respectively. General study outcomes and caveats: Conclusions about previously exposed vaccinees were limited because only six AZD1222 recipients were SARS-CoV-2 seropositive at baseline. Because no day 14 peak-response samples were available, the repertoires could be characterized only after the peak T cell response. Reportedly, close to half of the unique spike-specific TCRs recognized epitopes lying outside the regions that are mutated in the B.1.351 and B.1.1.7 variants. A significant rise in spike-specific TCR breadth and depth was observed after two AZD1222 doses relative to day 0 and relative to MenACWY recipients. Participants were mostly white British and included more females than males, and it was suggested by the authors that clonal diversity may have been underestimated. Vaccine-associated CD4 TCRs spanned the whole spike protein, with dominant responses in regions 160-218 and 743-854. The 56-69-year group was small, and its depth increase did not reach significance, likely because of low power.

The CDR3 regions of human TCRbeta chains were analyzed by immunosequencing. As for the authors' bioinformatics: TCRs in the repertoires were compared against a reference library of SARS-CoV-2-specific TCRs that had been generated with the MIRA antigen-specificity platform. Breadth was defined as the fraction of unique TCRs that were SARS-CoV-2-associated, and depth was defined as the fraction of total T cells that were SARS-CoV-2-associated. Using the MIRA data, each spike-specific TCR was assigned both to the spike region to which the TCR was reactive and to a CD4 or CD8 class. Log10-transformed breadth and depth values were compared by one-way ANOVA with Sidak's multiple comparisons tests. TCRdb retrieved this table from immuneACCESS and kept in-frame rearrangements only. Not all clones are present; in checked studies, unresolved V genes account for under half, and no reason is known for the remainder. V and J calls and clone size are those listed in that table; D and trimming were worked out from the DNA. This sample comprises around 81,000 clones, around 93% of them detected only once. Jointly, the top ten make up 8% of the sample.

The sample's time point label, decoded: about 28 days (+/-7) after the second vaccine dose. AZD1222 recipients given second doses at about 4 weeks or at about 12 weeks were pooled, since spike-specific TCR depth and breadth were not found to differ between the two schedules. Vaccinee samples came from UK trials COV001 and COV002, including a single-blind randomized controlled phase 2/3 trial of AZD1222 (ChAdOx1 nCoV-19) in healthy adults. Trial participant PBMC samples were collected at day 0 and day 28 after the second dose for TCRbeta chain sequencing. On this clone: Its target antigen remains unknown. The input lacks base qualities; no much larger clone sits a single base away.

Here the sequenced sample was peripheral blood, taken 28 days after the second AZD1222 dose. The source is an adult who received the AZD1222 COVID-19 vaccine.

The sequenced DNA: TGTGCCAGCAGCTTACCGGGACTAGCGACGAACACCGGGGAGCTGTTTTTT. This translates into CASSLPGLATNTGELFF. The rearrangement combines TRBV5-6 with TRBJ2-2, with 10 bases matching TRBD2. The CDR3 sequence holds 17 residues, the cysteine and phenylalanine included. The CDR3 DNA has 51 bases and is translated from base 1. Clipping removes 2 bases from V and 0 bases from J, with 4 as the unmatched junction base count. The germline V gene yields SGHDT for CDR1 and YYEEEE for CDR2.